The 9 T cell receptor beta chains presented below share a single source sample, sequenced in a study of T cell responses to AZD1222 COVID-19 vaccine (dated by TCRdb to the early 2020s). Receptor libraries were prepared by the immunoSEQ multiplex PCR assay. Here the immuneACCESS table is served through TCRdb, limited to in-frame sequences with V and J called. Missing clones are a known gap in these copies; in checked studies unresolved V genes cover under half, and the rest lacks a known reason. This sample is represented by roughly 120,000 clones; over 75% of them were singletons. Jointly, the top ten make up 7.7% of the sample. The time point label here, explained by the study, means: baseline before first vaccination. The source was peripheral blood, collected on day 0 of AZD1222 vaccination. These receptors were taken from an adult in good health.

The chain uses TRBV4-3 and TRBJ2-3; no firm D call. The V and J ends lost 2 bases and 8 bases respectively, with 11 bases between them. The CDR3 contains 13 residues. Germline CDR1 and CDR2: LGHNA and YSLEER. The CDR3 nucleotides are TGCGCCAGCAGCCAACCCGAACTTGGTACGCAGTATTTT. Protein product: CASSQPELGTQYF.

V gene TRBV19 combines with J gene TRBJ2-3; D unresolved. V was pared by 4 bases and J by 1 base, with 15 bases between. CDR3 length: 16 amino acids. Looked up from germline, CDR1 is LNHDA and CDR2 is SQIVND (reference sequence). CDR3 region: CASSKGYPPGTDTQYF. CDR3 nucleotides: TGTGCCAGTAGTAAGGGCTACCCCCCTGGCACAGATACGCAGTATTTT. Full variable domain (remainder filled in from reference TRBV19 and TRBJ2-3): DGGITQSPKYLFRKEGQNVTLSCEQNLNHDAMYWYRQDPGQGLRLIYYSQIVNDFQKGDIAEGYSVSREKKESFPLTVTSAQKNPTAFYLCASSKGYPPGTDTQYFGPGTRLTVL.

In its sample, this clone was seen once. J is TRBJ1-2 and V is TRBV3-1 (or the pseudogene TRBV3-2); 7 positions agree with TRBD1. This CDR3 has 15 amino acids. With 4 bases clipped from V and 8 bases from J, the junction kept 13 bases outside the gene matches. Germline V gene lookup returns CDR1 LGHDT and CDR2 YNNKEL (reference sequence). CDR3 region: CASSPRDSGQEGYTF. The CDR3 region has the DNA TGTGCCAGCAGCCCCCGGGACAGTGGGCAGGAGGGCTACACCTTC.

In the case of this clone: Relative to the germline gene, one junction end is altered; a read error may explain this. CDR3 in amino acids: CASSWDTSYEQYF. As DNA, the CDR3 is TGTGCTAGCAGCTGGGACACCTCCTACGAGCAGTACTTC. The V call is TRBV7-7, the J call TRBJ2-7; D is possibly TRBD1 (6 bases). The CDR3 loop spans 13 amino acids. Per the germline V gene, CDR1 is SSHAT and CDR2 is FNYEAQ (reference sequence).

The rearrangement joins TRBV5-1 to TRBJ2-1, with 13 nucleotides matching TRBD2. The CDR3 runs 16 residues. The V and J ends lost 4 bases and 7 bases, in that order; junction bases with no gene match: 8. Germline V lookup: CDR1 SGHRS, CDR2 YFSETQ. As DNA, the CDR3 is TGCGCCAGCAGCACCCCAACGGGACTAGCGGGGAATGAGCAGTTCTTC. Amino acids: CASSTPTGLAGNEQFF.

The chain joins TRBV6-5 to TRBJ2-7; no clear D. Germline CDR1 is MNHEY and CDR2 is SVGAGI. The CDR3 is 14 amino acids. V was trimmed by 0 bases and J by 7 bases, leaving 13 bases between them. The chain's CDR3 is CASSYSDHQREQYF. The CDR3 DNA sequence: TGTGCCAGCAGTTACTCCGACCATCAACGGGAGCAGTACTTC.

The chain combines TRBV5-1 with TRBJ2-7, with D perhaps given as TRBD1 or TRBD2 (5 bases each). Looked up from germline, CDR1 is SGHRS and CDR2 is YFSETQ. This CDR3 contains 15 residues. The V gene lost 0 bases and the J gene lost 7 bases, with 17 bases spanning the gap. CDR3 amino acids: CASSLGSGPPGEQYF. CDR3 bases: TGCGCCAGCAGCTTGGGCTCGGGACCCCCGGGGGAGCAGTACTTC.

The chain uses TRBV21-1 and TRBJ2-3; the table's D call, TRBD1, has no DNA check behind it. TRBV21-1 is termed a pseudogene. The CDR3 has 18 residues. This CDR3 reads CASNEGHCGTGTTDTQYF. The CDR3 bases are TGTGCCAGCAATGAGGGTCACTGCGGGACAGGAACCACAGATACGCAGTATTTT.

This chain links TRBV5-6 with TRBJ1-6; the D gene is possibly TRBD1 (5 bases). The CDR3 is made up of 16 amino acids. The germline V gene has CDR1 SGHDT and CDR2 YYEEEE. Trimming took 1 base from V and 0 from J, leaving 8 bases between them. CDR3 in DNA: TGTGCCAGCAGCTTGTCCCAGGGCTCCTATAATTCACCCCTCCACTTT. It codes for CASSLSQGSYNSPLHF. Full variable domain (rest looked up from reference TRBV5-6 and TRBJ1-6): DAGVTQSPTHLIKTRGQQVTLRCSPKSGHDTVSWYQQALGQGPQFIFQYYEEEERQRGNFPDRFSGHQFPNYSSELNVNALLLGDSALYLCASSLSQGSYNSPLHFGNGTRLTVT.